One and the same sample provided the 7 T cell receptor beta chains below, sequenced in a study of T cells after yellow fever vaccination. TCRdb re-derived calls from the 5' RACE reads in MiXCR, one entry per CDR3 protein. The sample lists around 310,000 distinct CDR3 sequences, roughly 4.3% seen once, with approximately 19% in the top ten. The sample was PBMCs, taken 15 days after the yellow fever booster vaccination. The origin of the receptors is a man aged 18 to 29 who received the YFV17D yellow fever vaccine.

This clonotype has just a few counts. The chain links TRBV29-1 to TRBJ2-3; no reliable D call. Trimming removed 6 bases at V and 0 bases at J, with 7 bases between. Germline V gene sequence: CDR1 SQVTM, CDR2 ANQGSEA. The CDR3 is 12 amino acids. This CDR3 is CSVPDSTDTQYF. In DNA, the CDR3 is TGCAGCGTCCCGGACAGCACAGATACGCAGTATTTT.

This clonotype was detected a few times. The CDR3: CASSFGGGAKTQYF. The DNA of the CDR3 is TGTGCCAGCAGTTTCGGCGGGGGGGCCAAGACCCAGTACTTC. The chain has TRBV3-1 and TRBJ2-5, with 9 positions matching TRBD2. V trimming: 6 bases; J trimming: 6 bases; junction bases outside the gene matches: 8. The CDR3 loop spans 14 amino acids. Germline V gene lookup returns CDR1 LGHDT and CDR2 YNNKEL (reference sequence).

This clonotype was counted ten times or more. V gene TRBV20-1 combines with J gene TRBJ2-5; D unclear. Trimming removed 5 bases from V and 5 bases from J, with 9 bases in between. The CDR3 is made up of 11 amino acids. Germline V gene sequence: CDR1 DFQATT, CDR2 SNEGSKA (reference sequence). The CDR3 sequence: CSAPLVETQYF. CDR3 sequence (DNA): TGCAGTGCTCCTTTAGTGGAGACCCAGTACTTC.

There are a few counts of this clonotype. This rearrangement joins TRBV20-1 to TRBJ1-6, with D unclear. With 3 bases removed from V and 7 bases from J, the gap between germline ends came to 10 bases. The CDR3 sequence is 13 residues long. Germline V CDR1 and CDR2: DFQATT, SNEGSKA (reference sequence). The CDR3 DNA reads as TGCAGTGCTAGTAGGCAGTTCAATTCACCCCTCCACTTT. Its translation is CSASRQFNSPLHF.

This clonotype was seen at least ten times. The DNA for the CDR3 is TGTGCCAGCAGTTACGCTAGGGGAGATACGCAGTATTTT. This sequence encodes CASSYARGDTQYF. The rearrangement joins TRBV6-5 to TRBJ2-3, with D maybe TRBD1 (5 bases). CDR3 length equals 13 residues. V lost 2 bases and J 5 bases, leaving 8 bases between the germline ends. The germline V gene encodes CDR1 MNHEY and CDR2 SVGAGI.

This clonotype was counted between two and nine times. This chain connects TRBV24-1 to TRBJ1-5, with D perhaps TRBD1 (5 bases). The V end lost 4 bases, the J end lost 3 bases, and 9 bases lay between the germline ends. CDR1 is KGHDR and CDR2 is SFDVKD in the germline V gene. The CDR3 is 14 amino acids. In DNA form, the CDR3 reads TGTGCCACCAGTGAACAGGCGTACAATCAGCCCCAGCATTTT. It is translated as CATSEQAYNQPQHF.

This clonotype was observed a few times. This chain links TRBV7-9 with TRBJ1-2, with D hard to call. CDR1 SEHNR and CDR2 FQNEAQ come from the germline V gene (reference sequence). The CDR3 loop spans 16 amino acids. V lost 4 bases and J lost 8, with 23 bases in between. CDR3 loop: CASSSSFGMWTGGYTF. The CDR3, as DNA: TGTGCCAGCAGCTCTAGTTTCGGGATGTGGACCGGGGGCTACACCTTC.